This T cell receptor beta chain is from a study of cytotoxic CD8 clonotypes in ibrutinib-treated CLL (dated by TCRdb to 2020 to 2023). With regard to the full study: The cohort had 11 relapsed/refractory and more than 14 treatment-naive patients; some 17 were IGHV unmutated. Partial responses were observed in about 25 patients and complete responses in 2; after a median follow-up of 68 months, remission was maintained in 15 or so patients and progression was observed in approximately 12. Response samples were obtained after a median of 12 months of treatment, with a range of roughly 6 to 40 months. On average, each sample had approximately 280,000 productive templates and about 89,000 productive rearrangements. Longitudinal samples were obtainable from 26 of the 86 participants in the trial. Cryopreserved peripheral blood mononuclear cells were collected before treatment, at response, and at either disease progression or sustained remission. All remission and progressive disease samples were collected while patients were still receiving ibrutinib.

On a MiSeq, deep resolution sequencing aimed for a depth between 1 in 1 million and 1 in 200,000 T cells, with each clonotype covered roughly 10x on average. TCR beta libraries were generated with the immunoSEQ hsTCRB Kit. Per the source publication's procedure: Data were analyzed with ImmunoSEQ Data Assistant and ImmunoSEQ Analyzer, with V, D and J genes assigned per IMGT definitions. Clonality, which ranges from 0 to 1, was calculated as one minus the normalized Shannon entropy of productive rearrangement frequencies. Only overrepresented clonotypes making up at least 0.05% of the repertoire of each patient were included in the public clonotype analysis. Approximately 13 age-matched healthy donor repertoires from immuneACCESS served as clonality controls. Imported from immuneACCESS, the table was reduced by TCRdb to in-frame sequences with V and J called. These copies leave out some clones; in studies compared against another copy, an unresolved V gene accounts for under half, and the cause of the remainder is not known. V, J and clone size are those of that table, while D and trimming were read from the DNA. This sample comprises tens of thousands of clones, around two thirds of them detected only once. Roughly half of the sample is held by the ten biggest clonotypes.

To note about this clone: Its antigen is still unknown. Per-nucleotide qualities are absent, and no much larger clonotype sits a single base away.

At the junction V is shortened by 5 bases and J by 2 bases; bases outside the gene matches: 5. The germline V gene (reference sequence) supplies CDR1 SGHAT and CDR2 FQDESV. Its CDR3 holds 15 amino acids, cysteine through phenylalanine. Here the CDR3 DNA is all that survives: 45 bases in frame from base 1. Findings and caveats that apply to the study as a whole: Clonality rose at ibrutinib response, remained stable during sustained remission, and dropped back toward baseline at progression. Public clonotypes were rare and either contracted or stayed stable during treatment, and the rise in clonality at ibrutinib response reflected the expansion of private clonotypes. At baseline, clonality was higher than in age-matched healthy donors and showed a strong correlation with circulating CD8+ T-cell counts. Sustained-remission and progressing patients did not have matched sampling times, and lymph node repertoires were not examined.

The sample's time point, from its label and the paper: around 2 years on ibrutinib. For TCR beta library preparation, about 2.1 micrograms of genomic DNA were extracted from the cryopreserved PBMCs. Longitudinal blood samples from CLL patients on ibrutinib monotherapy were analyzed using high-throughput TCR beta sequencing. The patients took part in an open-label, single-center phase 2 trial of ibrutinib monotherapy. The origin of this receptor is a human donor with chronic lymphocytic leukemia. This sequence uses TRBV11-1 and TRBJ2-2; 7 central bases correspond to TRBD1. Here the sequenced sample was PBMCs, taken after 24 months of ibrutinib treatment. The CDR3 amino acid sequence is: CASSQTGINTGELFF. The DNA is as follows: TGTGCCAGCAGCCAGACAGGGATTAACACCGGGGAGCTGTTTTTT.